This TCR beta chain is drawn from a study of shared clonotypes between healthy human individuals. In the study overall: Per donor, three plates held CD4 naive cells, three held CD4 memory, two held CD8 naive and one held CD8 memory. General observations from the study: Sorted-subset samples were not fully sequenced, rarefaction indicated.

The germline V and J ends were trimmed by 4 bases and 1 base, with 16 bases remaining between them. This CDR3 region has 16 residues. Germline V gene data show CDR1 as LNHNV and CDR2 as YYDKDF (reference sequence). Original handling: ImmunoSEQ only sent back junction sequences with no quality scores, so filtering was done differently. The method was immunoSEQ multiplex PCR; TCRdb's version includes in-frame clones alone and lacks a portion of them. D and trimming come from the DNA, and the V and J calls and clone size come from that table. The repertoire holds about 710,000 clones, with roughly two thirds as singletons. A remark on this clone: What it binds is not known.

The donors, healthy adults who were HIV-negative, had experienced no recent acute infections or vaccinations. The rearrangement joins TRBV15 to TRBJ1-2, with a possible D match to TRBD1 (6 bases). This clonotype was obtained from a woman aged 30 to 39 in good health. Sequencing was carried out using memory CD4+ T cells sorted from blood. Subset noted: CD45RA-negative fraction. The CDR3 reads CATSKSDSSFNYGYTF. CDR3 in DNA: TGTGCCACCAGCAAATCGGACAGTTCATTTAACTATGGCTACACCTTC.